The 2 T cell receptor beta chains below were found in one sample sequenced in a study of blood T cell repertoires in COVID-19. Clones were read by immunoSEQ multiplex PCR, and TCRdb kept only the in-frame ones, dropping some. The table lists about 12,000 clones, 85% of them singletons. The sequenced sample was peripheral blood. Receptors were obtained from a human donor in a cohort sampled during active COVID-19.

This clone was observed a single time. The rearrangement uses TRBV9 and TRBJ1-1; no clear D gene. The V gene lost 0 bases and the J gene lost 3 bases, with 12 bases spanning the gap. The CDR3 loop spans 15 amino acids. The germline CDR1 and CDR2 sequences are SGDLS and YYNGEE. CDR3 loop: CASSVAAGAHTEAFF. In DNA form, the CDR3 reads TGTGCCAGCAGCGTAGCGGCGGGCGCCCACACTGAAGCTTTCTTT. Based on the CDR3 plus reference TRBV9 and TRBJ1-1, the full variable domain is DSGVTQTPKHLITATGQRVTLRCSPRSGDLSVYWYQQSLDQGLQFLIQYYNGEERAKGNILERFSAQQFPDLHSELNLSSLELGDSALYFCASSVAAGAHTEAFFGQGTRLTVV.

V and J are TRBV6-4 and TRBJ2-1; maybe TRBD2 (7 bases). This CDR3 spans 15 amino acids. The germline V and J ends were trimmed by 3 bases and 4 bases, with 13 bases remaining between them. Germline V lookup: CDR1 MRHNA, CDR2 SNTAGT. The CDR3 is CASSEGGGPYNEQFF. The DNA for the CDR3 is TGTGCCAGCAGTGAAGGGGGGGGGCCGTACAATGAGCAGTTCTTC.